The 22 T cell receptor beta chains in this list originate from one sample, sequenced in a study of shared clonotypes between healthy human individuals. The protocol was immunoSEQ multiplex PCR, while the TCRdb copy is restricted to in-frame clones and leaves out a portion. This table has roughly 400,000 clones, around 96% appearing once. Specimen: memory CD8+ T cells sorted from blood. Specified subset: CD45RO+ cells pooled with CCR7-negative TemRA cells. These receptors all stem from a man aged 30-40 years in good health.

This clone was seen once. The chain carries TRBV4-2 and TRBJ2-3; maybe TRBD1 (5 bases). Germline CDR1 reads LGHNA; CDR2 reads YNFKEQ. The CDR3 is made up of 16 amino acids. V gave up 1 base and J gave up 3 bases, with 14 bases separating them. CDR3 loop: CASSQVHRRGTDTQYF. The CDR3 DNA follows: TGTGCCAGCAGCCAAGTTCATCGTAGGGGAACAGATACGCAGTATTTT.

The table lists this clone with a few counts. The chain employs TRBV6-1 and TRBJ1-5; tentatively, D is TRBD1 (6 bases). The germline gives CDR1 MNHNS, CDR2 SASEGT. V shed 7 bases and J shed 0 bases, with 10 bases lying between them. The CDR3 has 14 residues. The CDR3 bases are TGTGCCAGCATAAGGGGGAATAGCAATCAGCCCCAGCATTTT. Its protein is CASIRGNSNQPQHF.

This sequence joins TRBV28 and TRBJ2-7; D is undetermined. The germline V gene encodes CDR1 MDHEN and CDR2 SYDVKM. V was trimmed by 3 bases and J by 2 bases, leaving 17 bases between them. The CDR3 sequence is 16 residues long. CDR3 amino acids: CASSFPSWADTYEQYF. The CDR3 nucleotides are TGTGCCAGCAGTTTTCCCTCCTGGGCGGATACCTACGAGCAGTACTTC.

CDR3 loop: CASSLAGQGETQYF. The CDR3 nucleotides read TGTGCCAGCAGCTTAGCGGGACAGGGAGAGACCCAGTACTTC. The chain has TRBV7-9 and TRBJ2-5; 9 bases match TRBD1. Germline-derived CDR1 and CDR2 are SEHNR and FQNEAQ (reference sequence). The CDR3 contains 14 residues. The V and J ends lost 0 bases and 4 bases, in that order; junction bases with no gene match: 0.

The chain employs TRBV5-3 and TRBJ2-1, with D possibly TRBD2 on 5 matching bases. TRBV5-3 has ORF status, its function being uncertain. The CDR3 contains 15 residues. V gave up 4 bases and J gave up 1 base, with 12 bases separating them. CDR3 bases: TGTGCCAGAAGCCAAGCGGATATATCCTACAATGAGCAGTTCTTC. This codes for CARSQADISYNEQFF.

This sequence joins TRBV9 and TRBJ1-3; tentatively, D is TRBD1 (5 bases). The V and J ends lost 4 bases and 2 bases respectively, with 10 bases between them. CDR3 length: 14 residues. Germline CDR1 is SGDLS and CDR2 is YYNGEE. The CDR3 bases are TGTGCCAGCAGCCCTTCGACAGCTGGAAACACCATATATTTT. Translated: CASSPSTAGNTIYF.

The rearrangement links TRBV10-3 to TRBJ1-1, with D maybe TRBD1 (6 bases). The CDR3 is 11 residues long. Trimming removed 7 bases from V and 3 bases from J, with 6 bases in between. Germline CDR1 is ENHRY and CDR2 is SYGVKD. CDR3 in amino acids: CAIKGDTEAFF. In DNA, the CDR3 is TGTGCCATCAAGGGGGACACTGAAGCTTTCTTT.

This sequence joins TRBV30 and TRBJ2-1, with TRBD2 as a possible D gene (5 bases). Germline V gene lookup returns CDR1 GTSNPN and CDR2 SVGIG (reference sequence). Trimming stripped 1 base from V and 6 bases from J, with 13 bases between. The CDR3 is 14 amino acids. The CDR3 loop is CAWSEGSGPNEQFF. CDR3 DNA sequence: TGTGCCTGGAGTGAGGGAAGCGGTCCCAATGAGCAGTTCTTC.

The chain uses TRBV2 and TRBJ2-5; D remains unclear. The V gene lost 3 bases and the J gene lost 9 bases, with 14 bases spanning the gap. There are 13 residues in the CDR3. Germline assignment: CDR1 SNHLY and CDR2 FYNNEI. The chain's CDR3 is CASSDPSSRAQYF. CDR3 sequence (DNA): TGTGCCAGCAGTGATCCGTCCAGTAGGGCCCAGTACTTC.

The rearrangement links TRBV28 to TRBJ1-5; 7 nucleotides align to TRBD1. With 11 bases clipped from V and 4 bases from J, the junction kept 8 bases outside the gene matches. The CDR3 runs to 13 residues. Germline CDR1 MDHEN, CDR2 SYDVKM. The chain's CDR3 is CALGQAGNQPQHF. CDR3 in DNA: TGTGCCCTCGGACAGGCGGGGAATCAGCCCCAGCATTTT.

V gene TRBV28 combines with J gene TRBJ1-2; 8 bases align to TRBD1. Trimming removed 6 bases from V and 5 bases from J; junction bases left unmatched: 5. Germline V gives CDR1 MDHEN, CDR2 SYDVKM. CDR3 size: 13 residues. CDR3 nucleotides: TGTGCCAGCAGACAGACAGGGGAATATGGCTACACCTTC. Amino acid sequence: CASRQTGEYGYTF.

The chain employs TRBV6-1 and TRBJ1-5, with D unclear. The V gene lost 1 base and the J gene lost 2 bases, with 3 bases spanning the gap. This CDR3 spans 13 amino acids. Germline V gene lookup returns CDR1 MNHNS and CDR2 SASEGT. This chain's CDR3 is CASSEGGNQPQHF. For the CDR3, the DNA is TGTGCCAGCAGTGAAGGGGGCAATCAGCCCCAGCATTTT.

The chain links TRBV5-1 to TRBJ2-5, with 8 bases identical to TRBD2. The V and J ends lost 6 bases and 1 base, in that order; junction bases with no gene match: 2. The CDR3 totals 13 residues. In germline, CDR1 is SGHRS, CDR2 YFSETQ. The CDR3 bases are TGCGCCAGCACCCTAGCGGGCCAAGAGACCCAGTACTTC. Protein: CASTLAGQETQYF.

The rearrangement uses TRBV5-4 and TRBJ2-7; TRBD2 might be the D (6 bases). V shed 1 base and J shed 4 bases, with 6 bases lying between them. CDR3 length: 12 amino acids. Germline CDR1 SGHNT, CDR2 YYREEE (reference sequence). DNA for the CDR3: TGTGCCAGCAGCTTGCGGGGGTACGAGCAGTACTTC. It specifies CASSLRGYEQYF.

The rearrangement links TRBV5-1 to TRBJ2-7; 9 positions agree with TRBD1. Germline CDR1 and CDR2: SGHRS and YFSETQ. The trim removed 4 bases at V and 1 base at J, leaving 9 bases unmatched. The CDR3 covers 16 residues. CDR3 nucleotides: TGCGCCAGCAGCCTGCGGGGACAGGGTTTTTCCTACGAGCAGTACTTC. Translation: CASSLRGQGFSYEQYF.

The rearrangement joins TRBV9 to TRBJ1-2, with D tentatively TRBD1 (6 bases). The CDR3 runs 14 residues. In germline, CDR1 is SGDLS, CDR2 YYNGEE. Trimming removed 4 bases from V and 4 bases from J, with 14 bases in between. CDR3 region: CASSLYRTAYGYTF. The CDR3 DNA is TGTGCCAGCAGCCTCTATAGGACAGCCTATGGCTACACCTTC.

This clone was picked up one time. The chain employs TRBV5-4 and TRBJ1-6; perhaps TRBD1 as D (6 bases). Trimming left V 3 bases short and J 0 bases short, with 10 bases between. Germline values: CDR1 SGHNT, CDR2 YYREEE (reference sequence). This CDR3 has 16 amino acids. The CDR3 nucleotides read TGTGCCAGCAGCTACGGACAGAGCTCCTATAATTCACCCCTCCACTTT. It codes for CASSYGQSSYNSPLHF.

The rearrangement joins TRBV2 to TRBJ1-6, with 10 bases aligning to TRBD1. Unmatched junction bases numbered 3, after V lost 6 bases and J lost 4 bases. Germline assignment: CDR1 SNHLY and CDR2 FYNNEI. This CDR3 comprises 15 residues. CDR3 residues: CASRRGQGYNSPLHF. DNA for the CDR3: TGTGCCAGCAGGAGGGGACAGGGGTATAATTCACCCCTCCACTTT.

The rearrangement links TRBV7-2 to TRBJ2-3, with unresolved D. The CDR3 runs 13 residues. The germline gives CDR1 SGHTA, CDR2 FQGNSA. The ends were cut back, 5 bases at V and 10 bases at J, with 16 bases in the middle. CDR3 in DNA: TGTGCCAGCAGCCCCCTTTTCGTCTTCGCGCAGTATTTT. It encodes CASSPLFVFAQYF.

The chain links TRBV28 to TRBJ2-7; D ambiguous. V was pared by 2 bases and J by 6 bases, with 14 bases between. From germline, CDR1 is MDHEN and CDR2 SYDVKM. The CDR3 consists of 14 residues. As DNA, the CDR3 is TGTGCCAGCAGTTTAGGCAGACTCTTACGCGAGCAGTACTTC. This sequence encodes CASSLGRLLREQYF.

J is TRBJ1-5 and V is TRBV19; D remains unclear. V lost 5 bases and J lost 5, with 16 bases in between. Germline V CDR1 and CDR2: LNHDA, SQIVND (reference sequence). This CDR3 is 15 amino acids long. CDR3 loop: CASSASTGYYQPQHF. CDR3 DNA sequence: TGTGCCAGTAGTGCGTCGACTGGCTATTATCAGCCCCAGCATTTT.

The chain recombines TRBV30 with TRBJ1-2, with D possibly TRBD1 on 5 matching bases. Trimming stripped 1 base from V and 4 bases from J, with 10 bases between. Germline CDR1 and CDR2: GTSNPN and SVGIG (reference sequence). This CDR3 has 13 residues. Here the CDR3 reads CAWSASTGYGYTF. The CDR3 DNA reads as TGTGCCTGGAGTGCCTCTACAGGCTATGGCTACACCTTC.